The rows below give T cell receptor beta chains drawn from one sample of a study of T cells in localized non-small cell lung cancer. Repertoires were generated with immunoSEQ multiplex PCR, while TCRdb's copy carries only in-frame clones and drops some. The table records tens of thousands of clones, 80% to 90% of them present only once. The sequencing here drew on PBMCs, taken before any cancer treatment. Receptors originate from a man between 40 and 70 years old with stage II squamous cell lung carcinoma. The CDR3 runs from the conserved cysteine through the conserved F or W. The D gene is left open where the match is weak. Only some rows state a clone size, as once, few, many or a class for expanded clones.

d_call clone_size j_call v_call cdr3_nt cdr3_aa
TRBD1 . TRBJ1-2 TRBV4-1 TGCGCCAGCAGCCAAGCTCTACAGGGGATGAACGGCTACACCTTC CASSQALQGMNGYTF
. . TRBJ2-1 TRBV4-3 TGCGCCAGCAGCCAAGACTATGGTGAGCAGTTCTTC CASSQDYGEQFF
TRBD1 . TRBJ1-2 TRBV6-5 TGTGCCAGCAGGCTGGGACAGGGGGCGGGGGGCTACACCTTC CASRLGQGAGGYTF
. once TRBJ2-5 TRBV27 TGTGCCAGCAGGTTCCAGGGGATGGAGACCCAGTACTTC CASRFQGMETQYF
. few TRBJ1-1 TRBV5-1 TGCGCCAGCCTGCGAGGAGGGACAACCACTGAAGCTTTCTTT CASLRGGTTTEAFF
. . TRBJ2-5 TRBV6-6 TGTGCCAGCGCCCTCGGGGAGACCCAGTACTTC CASALGETQYF
. . TRBJ2-3 TRBV7-7 TGTGCTAGCAGCTTAGCGCTTAAGGATACGCAGTATTTT CASSLALKDTQYF
TRBD2 . TRBJ2-2 TRBV9 TGTGCCAGCAGCGTAGCGGCGGGGGGGCCATCCGGGGAGCTGTTTTTT CASSVAAGGPSGELFF
. once TRBJ1-2 TRBV6-1 TGTGCCAGCAGTGCAAGGGGGGTATCAGGGAGTTATGGCTACACCTTC CASSARGVSGSYGYTF
. . TRBJ1-1 TRBV7-3 TGTGCCAGCAGCTTCAGCCACGGGAACACTGAAGCTTTCTTT CASSFSHGNTEAFF
TRBD2 . TRBJ2-1 TRBV6-5 TGTGCCAGCAGTTACTCCCCTTCAGCGGGGGGGAATGAGCAGTTCTTC CASSYSPSAGGNEQFF
TRBD1 . TRBJ1-1 TRBV7-2 TGTGCCAGCAGCCCCAGGACAGGGGGCACTGAAGCTTTCTTT CASSPRTGGTEAFF
TRBD2 . TRBJ2-1 TRBV11-3 TGTGCCAGCAGCTCTCCGGGAGGCCTCTACAATGAGCAGTTCTTC CASSSPGGLYNEQFF
TRBD1 . TRBJ2-2 TRBV6-5 TGTGCCAGCAGGCGGACAGGGGGGGACACCGGGGAGCTGTTTTTT CASRRTGGDTGELFF
. . TRBJ2-1 TRBV10-2 TGCGCCAGCAGTGTTCGACTAGGGTACCCCAATGAGCAGTTCTTC CASSVRLGYPNEQFF
. . TRBJ2-5 TRBV5-1 TGCGCCAGCAGCAGCTCTAGCGACCAAGAGACCCAGTACTTC CASSSSSDQETQYF
TRBD2 . TRBJ2-1 TRBV5-1 TGCGCCAGCAGCTCCGGGACTAGCGGGGGGGCAGGGTTGAATGAGCAGTTCTTC CASSSGTSGGAGLNEQFF
TRBD2 . TRBJ2-2 TRBV5-1 TGCGCCAGCAGCGCGGGACTAGCGGGAGCCGGGGAGCTGTTTTTT CASSAGLAGAGELFF
. . TRBJ1-4 TRBV5-1 TGCGCCAGCAGCCTGGGACCAACTAATGAAAAACTGTTTTTT CASSLGPTNEKLFF
. . TRBJ2-2 TRBV18 TGTGCCAGCTCACCTGACTCATTAGGCACCGGGGAGCTGTTTTTT CASSPDSLGTGELFF
. once TRBJ2-6 TRBV12-5 TGTGCTAGTACCGGTGGGGCCAACGTCCTGACTTTC CASTGGANVLTF
. . TRBJ2-6 TRBV5-4 TGTGCCAGCAGCCCGGGGCGAGTGGACTCTGGGGCCAACGTCCTGACTTTC CASSPGRVDSGANVLTF